This TCR beta chain came from a study of blood T cells in healthy people across ages. Study findings and constraints: Fewer expanded clones and more diversity marked long-lived versus aged donors. TCR beta diversity correlated strongly with naive T cell percentage.

Sample-barcoded 5' priming and a J-beta primer mix drove a second PCR of roughly 7 to 11 cycles. There were at least 3 million CDR3-containing paired-end reads obtained from each sample. MiXCR, run by TCRdb on the 5' RACE reads, gives a single entry per CDR3 protein. The sample lists 550,000 to 700,000 distinct CDR3 sequences, roughly 28% occurring once. As concerns this clonotype: The antigen remains unidentified.

This CDR3 is 16 amino acids long. V lost 5 bases and J lost 3; bases outside the gene matches: 9. In germline, CDR1 is MNHEY, CDR2 SVGEGT. Drawing of peripheral blood yielded roughly 9.8 milliliters from each donor. V and J are TRBV6-2 or TRBV6-3 and TRBJ2-1; 8 nucleotides agree with TRBD2. The sequence came from a woman in her seventies in good health. The sample taken for sequencing was blood. CDR3 coding DNA: TGTGCCAGCAGTACGCCTACTAGCGGCAGCTACAATGAGCAGTTCTTC. Its translation: CASSTPTSGSYNEQFF.